The 31 T cell receptor beta chains given below trace back to one sample, sequenced in a study of T cell clonotyping in hematopoietic cell transplantation. Clones were sequenced by immunoSEQ multiplex PCR, and TCRdb holds only the in-frame ones, with some missing. The data hold several thousand clones, with roughly 91% observed a single time. Sequenced material: peripheral blood mononuclear cells. The receptors here all came from a man aged 35-49 years in good health. Some clones in this sample may be carry-over from other donors' samples.

The V call is TRBV2, the J call TRBJ1-1, with 8 bases matching TRBD1. This CDR3 contains 15 residues. CDR1 is SNHLY and CDR2 is FYNNEI in the germline V gene. Germline trimming cut 0 bases from V and 6 bases from J; bases unmatched to any gene: 6. In DNA, the CDR3 is TGTGCCAGCAGTGAAGCGGGACAGGTCCTATCTGAAGCTTTCTTT. Translating gives CASSEAGQVLSEAFF.

J is TRBJ1-6 and V is TRBV25-1, with TRBD1 as a possible D gene (5 bases). Trimming removed 4 bases from V and 13 bases from J, with 8 bases in between. The length of the CDR3 is 11 residues. Germline assignment: CDR1 MGHDK and CDR2 SYGVNS. The CDR3 is CASSVRGPLHF. The DNA for the CDR3 is TGTGCCAGCAGTGTGAGGGGCCCCCTCCACTTT.

The gene calls are TRBV7-3 and TRBJ2-1; 7 nucleotides agree with TRBD2. CDR3 length: 15 residues. J gave up 2 bases and V 2 bases, and 3 bases lay outside the gene matches. Germline assignment: CDR1 SGHTA and CDR2 FQGTGA. DNA of the CDR3: TGTGCCAGCAGCTTATGGGCGGGAGCCTACAATGAGCAGTTCTTC. This codes for CASSLWAGAYNEQFF. Full variable domain (remainder filled in from reference TRBV7-3 and TRBJ2-1): GAGVSQTPSNKVTEKGKYVELRCDPISGHTALYWYRQSLGQGPEFLIYFQGTGAADDSGLPNDRFFAVRPEGSVSTLKIQRTERGDSAVYLCASSLWAGAYNEQFFGPGTRLTVL.

The CDR3 DNA reads as TGTGCCAGCAGCTCACGGACTAGCGGGGGGTTGAAGACCCAGTACTTC. Amino acid sequence: CASSSRTSGGLKTQYF. The chain has TRBV7-2 and TRBJ2-5; 14 nucleotides match TRBD2. The germline gives CDR1 SGHTA, CDR2 FQGNSA. The CDR3 covers 16 residues. J gave up 6 bases and V 4 bases, and 7 bases lay outside the gene matches. Full variable domain (remainder filled in from reference TRBV7-2 and TRBJ2-5): GAGVSQSPSNKVTEKGKDVELRCDPISGHTALYWYRQSLGQGLEFLIYFQGNSAPDKSGLPSDRFSAERTGGSVSTLTIQRTQQEDSAVYLCASSSRTSGGLKTQYFGPGTRLLVL.

This sequence joins TRBV5-4 and TRBJ1-1; the match to TRBD1 covers 7 bases. J was trimmed by 0 bases and V by 0 bases; bases with no gene match: 8. CDR1 is SGHNT, CDR2 YYREEE, per germline (reference sequence). CDR3 length: 17 amino acids. In DNA, the CDR3 is TGTGCCAGCAGCTTGGGATTGACAGGGTTTATGAACACTGAAGCTTTCTTT. Amino acids: CASSLGLTGFMNTEAFF.

The V gene is TRBV2, the J gene TRBJ1-6, with D unresolved. Germline values: CDR1 SNHLY, CDR2 FYNNEI. The CDR3 is 13 residues long. CDR3 loop: CLDQEDYNSPLHF. In nucleotides, the CDR3 is TGTTTAGACCAGGAAGATTATAATTCACCCCTCCACTTT.

The V gene is TRBV19, the J gene TRBJ1-1, with no clear D. CDR3 length: 14 amino acids. Germline CDR1 reads LNHDA; CDR2 reads SQIVND (reference sequence). Trimming took off 1 base at V and 1 base at J, with 7 bases between the two ends. CDR3 in DNA: TGTGCCAGTAGTATAGGGGTTGGGAACACTGAAGCTTTCTTT. Protein: CASSIGVGNTEAFF.

The chain couples TRBV4-2 to TRBJ2-1, with unresolved D. CDR1 LGHNA and CDR2 YNFKEQ come from the germline V gene. The V gene lost 1 base and the J gene lost 5 bases, with 12 bases spanning the gap. The CDR3 sequence is 15 residues long. CDR3 nucleotide sequence: TGTGCCAGCAGCCAAGCCTCGGAGACGCACAATGAGCAGTTCTTC. This translates into CASSQASETHNEQFF.

The rearrangement joins TRBV28 to TRBJ2-7; D might be TRBD1 (6 bases). V was trimmed by 8 bases and J by 0 bases, leaving 14 bases between them. Germline CDR1 MDHEN, CDR2 SYDVKM. The CDR3 is 14 residues long. The CDR3 here is CASQGQPISYEQYF. The DNA for the CDR3 is TGTGCCAGCCAGGGGCAGCCGATCTCCTACGAGCAGTACTTC.

The rearrangement joins TRBV11-3 to TRBJ2-3; 9 bases align to TRBD2. The germline gives CDR1 SGHNT, CDR2 YENEEA. The CDR3 runs 15 residues. V lost 3 bases, J lost 1 base, and 2 bases stayed unmatched. The DNA for the CDR3 is TGTGCCAGCAGCTTGCTAGCGGGGCGCACAGATACGCAGTATTTT. This gives the protein CASSLLAGRTDTQYF.

The J gene is TRBJ1-4, the V gene TRBV19; D remains ambiguous. Germline CDR1 and CDR2: LNHDA and SQIVND (reference sequence). Trimming stripped 3 bases from V and 7 bases from J, with 15 bases between. The length of the CDR3 is 15 residues. The CDR3 coding sequence is TGTGCCAGTAGTATTTCGGGTGGTTGGGGTGAAAAACTGTTTTTT. Translation: CASSISGGWGEKLFF.

V and J are TRBV7-9 and TRBJ2-7; 14 bases match TRBD2. With 8 bases clipped from V and 5 bases from J, the junction kept 2 bases outside the gene matches. This CDR3 is 13 amino acids long. CDR1 and CDR2 (germline): SEHNR, FQNEAQ (reference sequence). The CDR3 loop is CASRLAGGNEQYF. CDR3 DNA: TGTGCCAGCCGACTAGCGGGAGGGAACGAGCAGTACTTC. Full variable domain (rest looked up from reference TRBV7-9 and TRBJ2-7): DTGVSQNPRHKITKRGQNVTFRCDPISEHNRLYWYRQTLGQGPEFLTYFQNEAQLEKSRLLSDRFSAERPKGSFSTLEIQRTEQGDSAMYLCASRLAGGNEQYFGPGTRLTVT.

V and J are TRBV27 and TRBJ2-3, with D tentatively TRBD2 (6 bases). Germline CDR1 reads MNHEY; CDR2 reads SMNVEV (reference sequence). The CDR3 spans 17 residues. Trimming pared 3 bases from V and 0 bases from J, leaving 16 bases between. CDR3 amino acids: CASSFFRGAGSTDTQYF. The CDR3 DNA sequence: TGTGCCAGCAGTTTTTTTCGCGGGGCAGGGAGCACAGATACGCAGTATTTT.

This chain links TRBV2 with TRBJ2-7, with 9 bases that match TRBD1. V was pared by 10 bases and J by 2 bases, with 3 bases of the junction left unmatched. Germline values: CDR1 SNHLY, CDR2 FYNNEI. The CDR3 has 12 amino acids. CDR3 amino acids: CATGQGPYEQYF. Here the CDR3 DNA reads TGTGCCACAGGACAGGGGCCCTACGAGCAGTACTTC.

The chain couples TRBV21-1 to TRBJ2-7; the table's D call, TRBD2, has no DNA check behind it. TRBV21-1 is a documented pseudogene. There are 17 residues in the CDR3. The CDR3 region is CASSNLGTSVLSYEQYF. Written as DNA, the CDR3 is TGTGCCAGCAGCAACCTTGGGACTAGCGTGCTCTCCTACGAGCAGTACTTC.

The gene calls are TRBV29-1 and TRBJ1-4; the D is unclear. V lost 7 bases and J lost 4, with 13 bases in between. CDR3 length equals 13 residues. The germline CDR1 and CDR2 sequences are SQVTM and ANQGSEA. The CDR3 DNA sequence: TGCAGCGCACTGACGGGAGATAATGAAAAACTGTTTTTT. It is translated as CSALTGDNEKLFF.

The V call is TRBV2, the J call TRBJ2-7; 7 nucleotides line up with TRBD2. The V segment lost 4 bases and the J segment 4 bases; nucleotides outside the gene matches: 4. The germline gives CDR1 SNHLY, CDR2 FYNNEI. This CDR3 contains 13 residues. CDR3 sequence: CASSAAGVYEQYF. The CDR3 nucleotides read TGTGCCAGCAGTGCCGCGGGAGTATACGAGCAGTACTTC.

J is TRBJ1-1 and V is TRBV2; D is perhaps TRBD1 (6 bases). CDR1 is SNHLY, CDR2 FYNNEI, per germline. Trimming cost V 7 bases and J 4 bases, with 16 bases left between them. This CDR3 has 14 amino acids. CDR3 coding DNA: TGTGCCAGCACTTACAGGGTAGGGGGCACTGAAGCTTTCTTT. Translated, it gives CASTYRVGGTEAFF.

The chain employs TRBV5-1 and TRBJ2-7; possibly TRBD2 for D (6 bases). In germline, CDR1 is SGHRS, CDR2 YFSETQ. V was shortened by 4 bases and J by 3 bases, with 17 bases between the two germline ends. The CDR3 totals 15 residues. The CDR3 DNA is TGCGCCAGCAGCCGGGACGGGGGTGGTTACTACGAGCAGTACTTC. Its protein is CASSRDGGGYYEQYF.

The chain recombines TRBV19 with TRBJ1-1; D ambiguous. This CDR3 contains 14 residues. Between the trimmed V and J ends, which lost 3 bases and 3 bases, there was a span of 11 bases. CDR1 is LNHDA and CDR2 is SQIVND in the germline V gene (reference sequence). The DNA for the CDR3 is TGTGCCAGTAGTATGAACAGCCCTTACACTGAAGCTTTCTTT. Amino acids: CASSMNSPYTEAFF.

This rearrangement joins TRBV7-2 to TRBJ1-1; possible D gene TRBD1, 6 bases. V lost 5 bases to trimming and J lost 0 bases, with 19 bases between them. This CDR3 spans 17 amino acids. Germline V gene sequence: CDR1 SGHTA, CDR2 FQGNSA. Written as DNA, the CDR3 is TGTGCCAGCAGCCGAGGTACGACAGGAATCATGAACACTGAAGCTTTCTTT. It codes for CASSRGTTGIMNTEAFF.

The chain carries TRBV7-9 and TRBJ2-5, with 7 bases fitting TRBD1. V lost 3 bases, J lost 0 bases, and 10 bases stayed unmatched. From germline, CDR1 is SEHNR and CDR2 FQNEAQ (reference sequence). The CDR3 totals 17 residues. CDR3 loop: CASSFPISTGNQETQYF. CDR3 nucleotide sequence: TGTGCCAGCAGCTTTCCTATCTCGACAGGGAACCAAGAGACCCAGTACTTC.

The chain links TRBV11-2 to TRBJ2-3; D is uncertain. Looked up from germline, CDR1 is SGHAT and CDR2 is FQNNGV. Trimming cost V 2 bases and J 4 bases, with 4 bases left between them. The CDR3 is made up of 12 amino acids. This CDR3 reads CASSLIADTQYF. The CDR3 coding sequence is TGTGCCAGCAGCTTAATAGCAGATACGCAGTATTTT.

V is TRBV7-8 and J is TRBJ2-2; TRBD1 might be the D (5 bases). V was trimmed by 2 bases and J by 7 bases, leaving 11 bases between them. Germline V gives CDR1 SGHVS, CDR2 FQNEAQ. The CDR3 covers 14 residues. CDR3 amino acids: CASSLPTAGGELFF. CDR3 sequence (DNA): TGTGCCAGCAGCTTACCGACAGCTGGCGGGGAGCTGTTTTTT.

CDR3 amino acids: CASSRPTGGMNSPLHF. The CDR3 nucleotides read TGTGCCAGCAGCAGGCCTACAGGAGGGATGAATTCACCCCTCCACTTT. V gene TRBV7-8 combines with J gene TRBJ1-6, with D perhaps matching TRBD1 (5 bases). The CDR3 spans 16 residues. The germline V and J ends were trimmed by 5 bases and 7 bases, with 18 bases remaining between them. The germline V gene encodes CDR1 SGHVS and CDR2 FQNEAQ.

The chain carries TRBV6-1 and TRBJ2-5, with D perhaps TRBD2 (5 bases). V dropped 2 bases and J dropped 5 bases, with 12 bases sitting between them. The CDR3 has 14 amino acids. Germline V gives CDR1 MNHNS, CDR2 SASEGT. As DNA, the CDR3 is TGTGCCAGCAGTGAAATGGGGAGTCGGGAGACCCAGTACTTC. Translation: CASSEMGSRETQYF.

This clone occurred once. The rearrangement uses TRBV7-2 and TRBJ2-3, with a tentative D call TRBD1 (5 bases). Between the trimmed V and J ends, which lost 1 base and 1 base, there was a span of 12 bases. The CDR3 sequence is 16 residues long. Germline lookup yields CDR1 SGHTA and CDR2 FQGNSA. CDR3 bases: TGTGCCAGCAGCTTAGTTCAGGGTAGGGGCACAGATACGCAGTATTTT. This sequence encodes CASSLVQGRGTDTQYF.

This clone was counted only a few times. The junction departs from the called germline gene at one end, perhaps through a read error. The rearrangement uses TRBV5-5 and TRBJ1-6; D ambiguous. From germline, CDR1 is SGHKS and CDR2 YYEKEE (reference sequence). The CDR3 loop spans 17 amino acids. In DNA form, the CDR3 reads TGTGCCAGCAGTTTGGAAGTCAGCCCAAGCCTTAATTCACCCCTCCACTTT. This gives the protein CASSLEVSPSLNSPLHF. Variable domain in full (rest from reference TRBV5-5 and TRBJ1-6): DAGVTQSPTHLIKTRGQQVTLRCSPISGHKSVSWYQQVLGQGPQFIFQYYEKEERGRGNFPDRFSARQFPNYSSELNVNALLLGDSALYLCASSLEVSPSLNSPLHFGNGTRLTVT.

The chain recombines TRBV6-6 with TRBJ1-2; 7 bases are shared with TRBD1. This CDR3 contains 14 residues. Per the germline V gene, CDR1 is MNHNY and CDR2 is SVGAGI (reference sequence). V dropped 5 bases and J dropped 7; count of bases not matched to a gene: 10. Written as DNA, the CDR3 is TGTGCCAGCAGTCCCCAAGACAGGGTCGGTGGCTACACCTTC. Amino acid sequence: CASSPQDRVGGYTF.

This chain joins TRBV14 and TRBJ2-7, with 10 bases lining up with TRBD2. Trimming removed 4 bases from V and 0 bases from J; junction bases left unmatched: 6. This CDR3 spans 16 amino acids. Germline-derived CDR1 and CDR2 are SGHDN and FVKESK. The DNA of the CDR3 is TGTGCCAGCAGCCCGGGACTAGCGACGGGCTCCTACGAGCAGTACTTC. Translation: CASSPGLATGSYEQYF.

With respect to this clone: The same CDR3 can be traced to other DNA sequences in this sample. The chain combines TRBV5-1 with TRBJ2-1, with D possibly being TRBD1 (6 bases). Germline CDR1 and CDR2: SGHRS and YFSETQ. The length of the CDR3 is 15 residues. V lost 0 bases and J 4 bases, leaving 11 bases between the germline ends. CDR3 in amino acids: CASSLAGVGYNEQFF. The DNA of the CDR3 is TGCGCCAGCAGCTTGGCAGGGGTCGGATACAATGAGCAGTTCTTC.